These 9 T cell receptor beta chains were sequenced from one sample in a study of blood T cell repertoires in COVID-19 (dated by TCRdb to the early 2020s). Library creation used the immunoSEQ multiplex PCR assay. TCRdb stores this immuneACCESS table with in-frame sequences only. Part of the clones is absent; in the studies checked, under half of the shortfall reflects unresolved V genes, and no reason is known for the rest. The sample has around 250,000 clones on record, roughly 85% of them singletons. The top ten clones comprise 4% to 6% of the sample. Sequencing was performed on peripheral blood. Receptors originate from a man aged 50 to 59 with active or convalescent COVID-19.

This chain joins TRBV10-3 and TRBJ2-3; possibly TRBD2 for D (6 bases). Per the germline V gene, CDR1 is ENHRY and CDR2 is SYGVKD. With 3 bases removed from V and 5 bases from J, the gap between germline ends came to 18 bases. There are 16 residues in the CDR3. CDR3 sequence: CAISESFGGELDTQYF. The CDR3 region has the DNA TGTGCCATCAGTGAATCATTTGGCGGGGAGTTAGATACGCAGTATTTT.

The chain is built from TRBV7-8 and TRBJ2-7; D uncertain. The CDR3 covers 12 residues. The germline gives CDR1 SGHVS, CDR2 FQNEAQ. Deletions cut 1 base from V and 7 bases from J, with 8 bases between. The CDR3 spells CASSLGLREQYF. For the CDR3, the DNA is TGTGCCAGCAGCTTAGGACTGAGGGAGCAGTACTTC.

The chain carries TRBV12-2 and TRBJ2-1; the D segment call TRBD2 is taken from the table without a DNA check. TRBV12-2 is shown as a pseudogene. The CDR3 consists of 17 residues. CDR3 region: CASRLAPAGSPYNEQFF. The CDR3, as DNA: TGTGCAAGTCGCTTAGCCCCAGCGGGCTCTCCCTACAATGAGCAGTTCTTC.

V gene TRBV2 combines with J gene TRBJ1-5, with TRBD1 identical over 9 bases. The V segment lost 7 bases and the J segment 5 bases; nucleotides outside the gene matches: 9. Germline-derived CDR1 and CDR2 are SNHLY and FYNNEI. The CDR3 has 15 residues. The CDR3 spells CASMAGGQGDQPQHF. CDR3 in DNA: TGTGCCAGCATGGCAGGGGGACAGGGCGATCAGCCCCAGCATTTT.

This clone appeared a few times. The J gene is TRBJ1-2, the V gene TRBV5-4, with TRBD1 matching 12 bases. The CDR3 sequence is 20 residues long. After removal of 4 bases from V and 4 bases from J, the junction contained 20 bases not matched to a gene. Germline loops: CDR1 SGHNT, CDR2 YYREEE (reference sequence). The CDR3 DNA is TGTGCCAGCAGCCCCTCCGCGTCAGGGACAGGGGGCGATGTTCGCTATGGCTACACCTTC. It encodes CASSPSASGTGGDVRYGYTF.

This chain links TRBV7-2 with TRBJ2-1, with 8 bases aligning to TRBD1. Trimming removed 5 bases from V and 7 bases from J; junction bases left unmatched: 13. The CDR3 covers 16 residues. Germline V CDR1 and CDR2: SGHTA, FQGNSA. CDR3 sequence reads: CASSLFRGRTVNEQFF. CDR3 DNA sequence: TGTGCCAGCAGCCTTTTCAGGGGGCGGACGGTTAATGAGCAGTTCTTC.

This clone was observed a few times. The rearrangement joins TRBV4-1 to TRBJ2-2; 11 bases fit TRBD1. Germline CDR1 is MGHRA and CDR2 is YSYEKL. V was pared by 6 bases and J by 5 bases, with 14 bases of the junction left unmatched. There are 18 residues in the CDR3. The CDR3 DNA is TGCGCCAGCAGACACTGGACAGGGGGCCATCCGCTTACCGGGGAGCTGTTTTTT. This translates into CASRHWTGGHPLTGELFF.

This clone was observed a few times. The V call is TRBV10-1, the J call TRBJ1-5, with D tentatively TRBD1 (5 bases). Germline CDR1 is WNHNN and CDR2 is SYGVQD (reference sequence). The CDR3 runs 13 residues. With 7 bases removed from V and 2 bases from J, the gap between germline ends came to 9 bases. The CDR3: CASTGGGNQPQHF. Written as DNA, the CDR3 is TGCGCCAGCACCGGGGGTGGCAATCAGCCCCAGCATTTT.

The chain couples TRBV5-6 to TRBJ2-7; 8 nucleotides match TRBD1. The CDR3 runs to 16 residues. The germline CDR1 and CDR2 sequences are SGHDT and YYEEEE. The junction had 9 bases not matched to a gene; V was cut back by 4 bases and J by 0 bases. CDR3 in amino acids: CASSPGTGSSSYEQYF. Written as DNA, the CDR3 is TGTGCCAGCAGCCCCGGGACAGGTTCGAGCTCCTACGAGCAGTACTTC.